This section outlines one TCR beta chain sequence together with its context. The sample belongs to a study of blood T cell repertoires in COVID-19. As for the study in general: Some COVID-19 samples were acute and others convalescent; all came from the United States, Italy and Spain.

V was shortened by 5 bases and J by 0 bases, with 16 bases between the two germline ends. Germline assignment: CDR1 SGHTA and CDR2 FQGNSA. The CDR3 extends over 16 amino acids. Living in about 25 US areas, the participants were between 18 and 89 years of age. Under the authors' procedure: Nucleated cell counts were estimated from reference gene primer amplification. Only in-frame clones appear in the TCRdb table, and some are missing; sequencing was by immunoSEQ multiplex PCR. The DNA was the basis for D and trimming; V, J and clone size are from that table. The table shows 250,000 to 300,000 clones, with 80% to 90% occurring only once.

The specimen was PBMCs or T cells enriched from blood (not recorded which). The J gene is TRBJ1-1, the V gene TRBV7-2; D not resolved. This receptor was taken from a young man who had recovered from COVID-19. CDR3 amino acids: CASSHHGGIMNTEAFF. CDR3 bases: TGTGCCAGCAGCCACCATGGCGGGATCATGAACACTGAAGCTTTCTTT.